What follows are 28 T cell receptor beta chains derived from one specimen sequenced in a study of blood T cell repertoires in COVID-19 (dated by TCRdb to about 2020). Receptor libraries were prepared by the immunoSEQ multiplex PCR assay. In TCRdb, the immuneACCESS table is reduced to in-frame sequences with V and J assigned. These tables do not hold every clone; where another copy was compared, an unresolved V gene accounts for under half, and the others remain unexplained. The sample has roughly 140,000 clones on record, more than 85% of them singletons. The ten largest clones represent over 2% of the sample. Sample: peripheral blood. These receptors originate from a woman aged 70-85 years with acute or convalescent COVID-19.

V and J are TRBV3-1 (or the pseudogene TRBV3-2) and TRBJ2-1; TRBD1 is a possible D gene (6 bases). The CDR3 runs 14 residues. Germline V gene data show CDR1 as LGHDT and CDR2 as YNNKEL (reference sequence). V lost 2 bases to trimming and J lost 9 bases, with 14 bases between them. This chain's CDR3 is CASSQNRDIIEQFF. The CDR3 DNA reads TGTGCCAGCAGCCAAAACAGGGACATCATTGAGCAGTTCTTC.

This chain connects TRBV4-3 to TRBJ2-7, with D possibly being TRBD1 (5 bases). Germline-derived CDR1 and CDR2 are LGHNA and YSLEER. Deletions cut 2 bases from V and 4 bases from J, with 12 bases between. This CDR3 comprises 14 residues. The chain's CDR3 is CASSQSAPGYEQYF. CDR3 DNA: TGCGCCAGCAGCCAATCGGCCCCAGGGTACGAGCAGTACTTC.

The rearrangement joins TRBV3-1 (or the pseudogene TRBV3-2) to TRBJ1-5, with D perhaps TRBD1 (5 bases). The CDR3 is made up of 14 amino acids. V dropped 0 bases and J dropped 8 bases, with 11 bases sitting between them. The germline CDR1 and CDR2 sequences are LGHDT and YNNKEL (reference sequence). CDR3 bases: TGTGCCAGCAGCCAAGATGGGGCAGGGAAGCCCCAGCATTTT. Translated: CASSQDGAGKPQHF.

The chain is built from TRBV3-1 (or the pseudogene TRBV3-2) and TRBJ2-5; 10 nucleotides match TRBD1. J gave up 4 bases and V 5 bases, and 4 bases lay outside the gene matches. Germline V CDR1 and CDR2: LGHDT, YNNKEL (reference sequence). The CDR3 loop spans 14 amino acids. The CDR3 region has the DNA TGTGCCAGCAGCATCAGGACAGGGGGAGAGACCCAGTACTTC. Translated: CASSIRTGGETQYF.

The chain links TRBV9 to TRBJ2-1, with 10 bases matching TRBD2. Germline CDR1 and CDR2: SGDLS and YYNGEE. The CDR3 consists of 15 residues. V trimming: 4 bases; J trimming: 6 bases; junction bases outside the gene matches: 7. DNA for the CDR3: TGTGCCAGCAGCTTCCAGCGGGGGGGCCGCAATGAGCAGTTCTTC. Translating it yields CASSFQRGGRNEQFF.

The chain has TRBV19 and TRBJ2-3; 10 bases agree with TRBD2. Trimming removed 5 bases from V and 1 base from J; junction bases left unmatched: 0. The germline CDR1 and CDR2 sequences are LNHDA and SQIVND (reference sequence). The CDR3 has 14 residues. The DNA for the CDR3 is TGTGCCAGTAGTGGGACTAGCGGCACAGATACGCAGTATTTT. Protein: CASSGTSGTDTQYF.

This clone was seen more than once but under ten times. V gene TRBV2 combines with J gene TRBJ2-7, with 9 bases identical to TRBD1. V lost 2 bases, J lost 7 bases, and 12 bases stayed unmatched. The CDR3 sequence is 16 residues long. Germline CDR1 is SNHLY and CDR2 is FYNNEI. Written as DNA, the CDR3 is TGTGCCAGCAGTGAATGGGGGACAGGGCCCTCGGGAGAGCAGTACGTC. It is translated as CASSEWGTGPSGEQYV.

The chain recombines TRBV7-2 with TRBJ1-2, with 8 bases identical to TRBD1. Germline V CDR1 and CDR2: SGHTA, FQGNSA. The CDR3 covers 13 residues. Losses at the gene ends were 5 bases for V and 7 bases for J; bases not matched to a gene: 6. As DNA, the CDR3 is TGTGCCAGCAGCCCCCGACAGGGGTTTGGCTACACCTTC. This gives the protein CASSPRQGFGYTF.

This clone appeared a single time. The chain combines TRBV19 with TRBJ1-5, with 9 nucleotides matching TRBD1. The CDR3 is 15 amino acids. J was trimmed by 2 bases and V by 5 bases; bases with no gene match: 4. Germline CDR1 reads LNHDA; CDR2 reads SQIVND (reference sequence). CDR3 loop: CASSSRTGGNQPQHF. In DNA form, the CDR3 reads TGTGCCAGTAGTTCCCGGACAGGGGGCAATCAGCCCCAGCATTTT.

The chain carries TRBV18 and TRBJ2-4; tentative D call: TRBD2 (6 bases). The CDR3 runs 11 residues. Trimming cost V 6 bases and J 7 bases, with 7 bases left between them. Germline CDR1 reads KGHSH; CDR2 reads LQKENI. The CDR3 bases are TGTGCCAGCTCCCGGGAGAACATTCAGTACTTC. It encodes CASSRENIQYF.

This chain connects TRBV18 to TRBJ1-6, with 12 bases matching TRBD1. Germline V lookup: CDR1 KGHSH, CDR2 LQKENI. J was trimmed by 0 bases and V by 0 bases; bases with no gene match: 0. The CDR3 spans 18 residues. The CDR3 nucleotides read TGTGCCAGCTCACCACCGGGACAGGGGGCCTCCTATAATTCACCCCTCCACTTT. Protein sequence: CASSPPGQGASYNSPLHF.

The J gene is TRBJ1-2, the V gene TRBV6-5, with 7 positions matching TRBD1. The ends lost 0 bases at V and 3 bases at J; junction bases unmatched: 4. Germline lookup yields CDR1 MNHEY and CDR2 SVGAGI. There are 15 residues in the CDR3. The CDR3 loop is CASSYSARGDYGYTF. The CDR3 DNA is TGTGCCAGCAGTTACTCGGCCAGGGGGGACTATGGCTACACCTTC.

The rearrangement uses TRBV5-1 and TRBJ2-7; TRBD2 agrees at 8 bases. The V and J ends lost 0 bases and 2 bases, in that order; junction bases with no gene match: 4. CDR3 length: 15 residues. The germline gives CDR1 SGHRS, CDR2 YFSETQ. Here the CDR3 DNA reads TGCGCCAGCAGCTTGGCCAGCGGGGGTGCCTACGAGCAGTACGTC. Translation gives CASSLASGGAYEQYV.

This clone was counted between two and nine times. The rearrangement uses TRBV7-2 and TRBJ2-5, with D perhaps matching TRBD1 (6 bases). Trimming took 5 bases from V and 3 from J, leaving 10 bases between them. Germline assignment: CDR1 SGHTA and CDR2 FQGNSA. The CDR3 contains 13 residues. CDR3 DNA sequence: TGTGCCAGCAGCAGCGACAGGAAAGAGACCCAGTACTTC. This codes for CASSSDRKETQYF.

This clone appeared once. The V gene is TRBV6-2 or TRBV6-3, the J gene TRBJ2-4; 7 bases map to TRBD1. The germline V gene encodes CDR1 MNHEY and CDR2 SVGEGT. The length of the CDR3 is 16 residues. Losses at the gene ends were 5 bases for V and 5 bases for J; bases not matched to a gene: 12. The CDR3 here is CASSRTDRAGENIQYF. CDR3 sequence (DNA): TGTGCCAGCAGTCGTACCGACAGGGCAGGGGAAAACATTCAGTACTTC.

V and J are TRBV6-2 or TRBV6-3 and TRBJ2-7; a weak D match, TRBD1 (5 bases). There are 13 residues in the CDR3. Germline CDR1 MNHEY, CDR2 SVGEGT. With 5 bases removed from V and 0 bases from J, the gap between germline ends came to 8 bases. The CDR3: CASSPDSSYEQYF. Here the CDR3 DNA reads TGTGCCAGCAGTCCAGACAGCTCCTACGAGCAGTACTTC.

This chain links TRBV7-3 with TRBJ1-2; 7 bases are a match to TRBD1. CDR1 and CDR2 from the germline V gene are SGHTA and FQGTGA. Trimming took 5 bases from V and 8 from J; bases not matched to a gene: 8. The CDR3 consists of 13 residues. The CDR3 protein is CASSGNTGVGYTF. The CDR3 DNA reads TGTGCCAGCAGCGGTAACACAGGGGTCGGCTACACCTTC.

This chain joins TRBV19 and TRBJ1-1; TRBD1 agrees at 10 bases. The CDR3 totals 15 residues. The germline V gene encodes CDR1 LNHDA and CDR2 SQIVND (reference sequence). V gave up 10 bases and J gave up 5 bases; unmatched junction bases: 13. The CDR3 protein is CATSNRDRGYTEAFF. CDR3 sequence (DNA): TGTGCCACCTCCAATCGGGACAGGGGTTATACTGAAGCTTTCTTT.

The CDR3: CAWKLEAQTSDTQYF. The DNA of the CDR3 is TGTGCCTGGAAATTGGAGGCACAAACTTCAGATACGCAGTATTTT. The rearrangement links TRBV30 to TRBJ2-3; TRBD2 might be the D (5 bases). CDR3 length: 15 amino acids. Per the germline V gene, CDR1 is GTSNPN and CDR2 is SVGIG (reference sequence). V was cut by 4 bases and J by 4 bases, with 18 bases left in between.

This sequence joins TRBV5-1 and TRBJ1-4; D might be TRBD1 (5 bases). Germline loops: CDR1 SGHRS, CDR2 YFSETQ. V shed 0 bases and J shed 7 bases, with 16 bases lying between them. The CDR3 runs to 16 residues. The CDR3 protein is CASSLEGTGGGEKLFF. The CDR3 DNA reads TGCGCCAGCAGCTTGGAGGGGACGGGAGGTGGTGAAAAACTGTTTTTT. Drawing the rest from reference TRBV5-1 and TRBJ1-4, the complete variable domain is KAGVTQTPRYLIKTRGQQVTLSCSPISGHRSVSWYQQTPGQGLQFLFEYFSETQRNKGNFPGRFSGRQFSNSRSEMNVSTLELGDSALYLCASSLEGTGGGEKLFFGSGTQLSVL.

The chain couples TRBV3-1 (or the pseudogene TRBV3-2) to TRBJ2-6; D unresolved. Trimming stripped 4 bases from V and 3 bases from J, with 4 bases between. Germline CDR1 and CDR2: LGHDT and YNNKEL (reference sequence). The CDR3 extends over 13 amino acids. The CDR3 DNA reads as TGTGCCAGCAGCCTCATTGGGGCCAACGTCCTGACTTTC. This sequence encodes CASSLIGANVLTF.

V gene TRBV7-4 combines with J gene TRBJ2-7, with D possibly matching TRBD2 (5 bases). V was trimmed by 1 base and J by 1 base, leaving 8 bases between them. Germline CDR1 SGHVT, CDR2 SQSDAQ. The length of the CDR3 is 14 residues. CDR3 coding DNA: TGTGCCAGCAGCTTAGTTCCGGGATCCTACGAGCAGTACTTC. It yields the protein CASSLVPGSYEQYF.

This sequence joins TRBV4-3 and TRBJ1-1; D remains unclear. Germline values: CDR1 LGHNA, CDR2 YSLEER. The CDR3 covers 16 residues. Trimming cost V 2 bases and J 1 base, with 14 bases left between them. CDR3 bases: TGCGCCAGCAGCCAAATCCCCTCTGGCCCGAACACTGAAGCTTTCTTT. Translated: CASSQIPSGPNTEAFF.

The chain is built from TRBV3-1 (or the pseudogene TRBV3-2) and TRBJ1-2; D is ambiguous. Germline lookup yields CDR1 LGHDT and CDR2 YNNKEL (reference sequence). Trimming stripped 0 bases from V and 2 bases from J, with 10 bases between. This CDR3 spans 15 amino acids. The CDR3 loop reads CASSQENSLNYGYTF. CDR3 DNA sequence: TGTGCCAGCAGCCAAGAAAACAGCCTAAACTATGGCTACACCTTC.

The chain links TRBV4-3 to TRBJ2-2, with D possibly TRBD2 on 6 matching bases. This CDR3 contains 19 residues. The V and J ends lost 0 bases and 0 bases respectively, with 17 bases between them. The germline gives CDR1 LGHNA, CDR2 YSLEER. This CDR3 is CASSQDPPYRDSNTGELFF. The DNA for the CDR3 is TGCGCCAGCAGCCAAGACCCGCCTTATCGGGACTCGAACACCGGGGAGCTGTTTTTT.

The chain is built from TRBV3-1 (or the pseudogene TRBV3-2) and TRBJ1-4; TRBD1 agrees at 7 bases. The V gene's germline CDR1 is LGHDT and CDR2 YNNKEL (reference sequence). The CDR3 spans 17 residues. Unmatched junction bases numbered 4, after V lost 0 bases and J lost 0 bases. The DNA for the CDR3 is TGTGCCAGCAGCCAAGATGTCCAGGGGGCAACTAATGAAAAACTGTTTTTT. Residues: CASSQDVQGATNEKLFF.

The chain's CDR3 is CASSRRTGPNTGELFF. The CDR3 DNA is TGTGCCAGCAGCAGGAGGACAGGCCCAAACACCGGGGAGCTGTTTTTT. The J gene is TRBJ2-2, the V gene TRBV28; TRBD1 agrees at 7 bases. CDR1 is MDHEN, CDR2 SYDVKM, per germline. The CDR3 runs 16 residues. The J segment lost 2 bases and the V segment lost 6 bases, leaving 9 bases of the junction unmatched.

The CDR3 region is CASTSNRYMNTEAFF. CDR3 DNA: TGTGCCAGCACCAGTAACCGATACATGAACACTGAAGCTTTCTTT. The rearrangement uses TRBV6-6 and TRBJ1-1; D call uncertain. The CDR3 covers 15 residues. Per the germline V gene, CDR1 is MNHNY and CDR2 is SVGAGI (reference sequence). Trimming cost V 7 bases and J 0 bases, with 15 bases left between them.